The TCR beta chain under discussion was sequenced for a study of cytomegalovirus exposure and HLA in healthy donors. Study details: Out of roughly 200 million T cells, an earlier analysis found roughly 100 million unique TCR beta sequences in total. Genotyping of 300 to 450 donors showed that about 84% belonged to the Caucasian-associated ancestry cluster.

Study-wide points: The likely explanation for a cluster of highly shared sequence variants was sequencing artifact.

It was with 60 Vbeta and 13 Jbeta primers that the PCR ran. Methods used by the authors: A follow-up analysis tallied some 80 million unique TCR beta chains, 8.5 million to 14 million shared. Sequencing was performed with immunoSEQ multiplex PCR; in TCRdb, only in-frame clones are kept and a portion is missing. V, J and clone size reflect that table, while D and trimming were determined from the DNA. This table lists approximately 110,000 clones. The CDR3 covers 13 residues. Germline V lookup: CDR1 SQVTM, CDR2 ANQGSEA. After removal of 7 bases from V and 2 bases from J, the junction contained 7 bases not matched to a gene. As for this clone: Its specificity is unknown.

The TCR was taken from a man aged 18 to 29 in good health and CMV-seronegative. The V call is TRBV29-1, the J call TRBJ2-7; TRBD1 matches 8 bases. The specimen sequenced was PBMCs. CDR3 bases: TGCAGCGCCCGGACAGGGATAACCTACGAGCAGTACTTC. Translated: CSARTGITYEQYF.